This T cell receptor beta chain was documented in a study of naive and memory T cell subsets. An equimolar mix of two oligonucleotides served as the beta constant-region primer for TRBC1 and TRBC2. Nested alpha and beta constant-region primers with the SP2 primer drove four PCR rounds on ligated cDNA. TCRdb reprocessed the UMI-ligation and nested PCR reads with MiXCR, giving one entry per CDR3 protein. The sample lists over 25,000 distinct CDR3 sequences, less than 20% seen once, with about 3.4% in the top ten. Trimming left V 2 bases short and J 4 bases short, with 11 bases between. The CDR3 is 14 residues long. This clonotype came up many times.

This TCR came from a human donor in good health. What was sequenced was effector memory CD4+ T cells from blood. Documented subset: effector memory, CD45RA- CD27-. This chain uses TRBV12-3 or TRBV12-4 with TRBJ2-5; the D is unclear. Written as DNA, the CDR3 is TGTGCCAGCAGTTTATCCAAAGGTGGAGAGACCCAGTACTTC. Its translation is CASSLSKGGETQYF.